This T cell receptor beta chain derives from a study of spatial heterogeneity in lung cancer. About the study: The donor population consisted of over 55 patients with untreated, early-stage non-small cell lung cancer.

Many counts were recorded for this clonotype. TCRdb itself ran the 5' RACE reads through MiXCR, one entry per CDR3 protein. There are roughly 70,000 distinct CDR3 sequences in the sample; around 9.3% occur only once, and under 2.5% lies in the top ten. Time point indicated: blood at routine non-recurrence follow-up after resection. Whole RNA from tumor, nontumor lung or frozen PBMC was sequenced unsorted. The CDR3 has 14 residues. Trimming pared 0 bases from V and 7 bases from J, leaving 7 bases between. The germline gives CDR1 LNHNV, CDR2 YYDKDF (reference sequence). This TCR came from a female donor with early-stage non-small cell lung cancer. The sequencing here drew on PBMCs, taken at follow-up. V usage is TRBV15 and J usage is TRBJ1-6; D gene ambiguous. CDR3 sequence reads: CATSRDRANSPLHF. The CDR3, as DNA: TGTGCCACCAGCAGAGATCGGGCAAATTCACCCCTCCACTTT.